Presented here are 19 T cell receptor beta chains from one specimen sequenced in a study of T cells in Graves' hyperthyroidism and ophthalmopathy. Amplified TCR beta CDR3 regions derived from RNA transcripts. HTBI primers drove first-round RT-PCR of the TCR CDR3. TCRdb used MiXCR to reprocess the multiplex PCR reads, holding one entry per CDR3 protein. Of around 700,000 distinct CDR3 sequences listed, 15% to 20% are singletons. The source material was blood. Receptors were obtained from a woman aged 50 to 60 with Graves' hyperthyroidism that later progressed to Graves' ophthalmopathy.

The chain has TRBV6-1 and TRBJ1-1; possible D gene TRBD1, 5 bases. Trimming took 6 bases from V and 6 from J, leaving 17 bases between them. The CDR3 loop spans 14 amino acids. Germline assignment: CDR1 MNHNS and CDR2 SASEGT. The DNA for the CDR3 is TGTGCCAGCAGCCACCAAGGGACCTCTCCTGAAGCTTTCTTT. Amino acid sequence: CASSHQGTSPEAFF.

This clonotype was counted ten times or more. The chain combines TRBV3-1 with TRBJ2-4; D might be TRBD2 (6 bases). The CDR3 contains 12 residues. Trimming took 4 bases from V and 8 from J, leaving 9 bases between them. Looked up from germline, CDR1 is LGHDT and CDR2 is YNNKEL (reference sequence). The CDR3 region is CASSPEGDIQYF. The CDR3 coding sequence is TGTGCCAGCAGCCCGGAGGGAGACATTCAGTACTTC.

A remark on this clonotype: A much larger clone differs from this one at a single base, so this may be a read error. The rearrangement links TRBV7-9 to TRBJ2-1; 7 bases are a match to TRBD2. This CDR3 is built from 16 residues. V was pared by 9 bases and J by 4 bases, with 15 bases of the junction left unmatched. CDR1 is SEHNR and CDR2 is FQNEAQ in the germline V gene (reference sequence). CDR3: CARSPLGAGRYNEQFF. The CDR3 DNA reads as TGTGCCAGAAGCCCATTGGGAGCGGGACGATACAATGAGCAGTTCTTC.

The rearrangement uses TRBV30 and TRBJ2-7; D is ambiguous. Germline CDR1 and CDR2: GTSNPN and SVGIG (reference sequence). V was shortened by 1 base and J by 0 bases, with 7 bases between the two germline ends. The CDR3 sequence is 13 residues long. CDR3 coding DNA: TGTGCCTGGAGTGAGGAGATCTCCTACGAGCAGTACTTC. This gives the protein CAWSEEISYEQYF.

This clonotype was detected many times. The rearrangement uses TRBV2 and TRBJ1-5; 8 bases align to TRBD1. The V gene end was trimmed by 5 bases and the J gene end by 1 base; junction bases not matched to a gene: 13. CDR3 length: 18 residues. The germline V gene has CDR1 SNHLY and CDR2 FYNNEI. DNA of the CDR3: TGTGCCAGCAGTCCCCCGGCAGGGGGCGGTTTGAGCAATCAGCCCCAGCATTTT. This translates into CASSPPAGGGLSNQPQHF.

This clonotype was counted at least ten times. The chain combines TRBV30 with TRBJ1-1; D uncertain. There are 13 residues in the CDR3. The germline V gene encodes CDR1 GTSNPN and CDR2 SVGIG (reference sequence). The V end lost 1 base, the J end lost 0 bases, and 6 bases lay between the germline ends. CDR3 loop: CAWSETLNTEAFF. CDR3 nucleotide sequence: TGTGCCTGGAGTGAGACATTGAACACTGAAGCTTTCTTT.

The chain has TRBV29-1 and TRBJ2-7, with a tentative D call TRBD1 (5 bases). Trimming removed 1 base from V and 2 bases from J, with 9 bases in between. Germline V gene lookup returns CDR1 SQVTM and CDR2 ANQGSEA. The CDR3 loop spans 13 amino acids. The CDR3 nucleotides read TGCAGCGTTGAAGGGGGCCGTCCCTACGAGCAGTACTTC. This sequence encodes CSVEGGRPYEQYF.

The rearrangement uses TRBV30 and TRBJ2-5, with D unclear. Per the germline V gene, CDR1 is GTSNPN and CDR2 is SVGIG (reference sequence). CDR3 length: 13 amino acids. V dropped 1 base and J dropped 5 bases, with 11 bases sitting between them. CDR3 loop: CAWSGSRFETQYF. The CDR3 nucleotides read TGTGCCTGGAGTGGCTCACGGTTCGAGACCCAGTACTTC. Variable domain in full (rest from reference TRBV30 and TRBJ2-5): SQTIHQWPATLVQPVGSPLSLECTVEGTSNPNLYWYRQAAGRGLQLLFYSVGIGQISSEVPQNLSASRPQDRQFILSSKKLLLSDSGFYLCAWSGSRFETQYFGPGTRLLVL.

This clonotype occurred many times. This sequence joins TRBV30 and TRBJ2-7; 7 nucleotides agree with TRBD1. Germline CDR1 reads GTSNPN; CDR2 reads SVGIG (reference sequence). There are 11 residues in the CDR3. Trimming at V came to 4 bases and at J to 7 bases, leaving 4 bases not matched to a gene. This chain's CDR3 is CAWTGGWEQYF. As DNA, the CDR3 is TGTGCCTGGACAGGGGGTTGGGAGCAGTACTTC.

This clonotype was seen a few times. Here the CDR3 reads CASSRLRGIDGYTF. The CDR3 bases are TGTGCCAGTAGTCGACTTAGGGGGATTGATGGCTACACCTTC. This chain connects TRBV19 to TRBJ1-2; the D gene is possibly TRBD1 (6 bases). Germline CDR1 reads LNHDA; CDR2 reads SQIVND (reference sequence). The CDR3 loop spans 14 amino acids. V lost 5 bases, J lost 6 bases, and 16 bases lay in between.

This clonotype occurred a few times. This chain uses TRBV6-1 with TRBJ2-2; D remains unclear. Germline V gene data show CDR1 as MNHNS and CDR2 as SASEGT. The CDR3 totals 15 residues. The V end lost 1 base, the J end lost 1 base, and 7 bases lay between the germline ends. The CDR3 loop reads CASSEVHLNTGELFF. CDR3 nucleotide sequence: TGTGCCAGCAGTGAAGTACACCTGAACACCGGGGAGCTGTTTTTT.

The chain is built from TRBV7-9 and TRBJ2-7; 7 nucleotides match TRBD1. There are 14 residues in the CDR3. Germline V gene sequence: CDR1 SEHNR, CDR2 FQNEAQ (reference sequence). Trimming removed 8 bases from V and 4 bases from J; junction bases left unmatched: 11. DNA for the CDR3: TGTGCCAGCGGATTGACAGGGTCCTCATACGAGCAGTACTTC. Translated: CASGLTGSSYEQYF.

CDR3 DNA: TGTGCCAGCAGAGAAATAGGGCGGACAGGGCTCTCCTATGGCTACACCTTC. It codes for CASREIGRTGLSYGYTF. This chain joins TRBV27 and TRBJ1-2; 8 bases line up with TRBD1. Germline V lookup: CDR1 MNHEY, CDR2 SMNVEV (reference sequence). V was pared by 6 bases and J by 4 bases, with 16 bases of the junction left unmatched. The CDR3 extends over 17 amino acids.

This clonotype was observed at least ten times. The chain combines TRBV2 with TRBJ2-2; 11 bases are shared with TRBD2. The V gene's germline CDR1 is SNHLY and CDR2 FYNNEI. The V and J ends lost 3 bases and 3 bases, in that order; junction bases with no gene match: 0. CDR3 length: 15 residues. In DNA form, the CDR3 reads TGTGCCAGCAGTGAGACTAGCGGGGACACCGGGGAGCTGTTTTTT. It specifies CASSETSGDTGELFF.

This clonotype was observed a few times. The J gene is TRBJ1-1, the V gene TRBV18, with D possibly matching TRBD1 (5 bases). Germline V gene data show CDR1 as KGHSH and CDR2 as LQKENI. The ends were cut back, 3 bases at V and 4 bases at J, with 15 bases in the middle. The CDR3 covers 15 residues. CDR3 loop: CASSPRLRGGTEAFF. Written as DNA, the CDR3 is TGTGCCAGCTCACCTCGCCTGAGGGGTGGCACTGAAGCTTTCTTT.

This clonotype came up many times. At one end the junction does not follow the germline gene, possibly because of a read error. The chain has TRBV5-1 and TRBJ2-1; maybe TRBD1 (6 bases). This CDR3 is built from 14 residues. Germline-derived CDR1 and CDR2 are SGHRS and YFSETQ. The DNA of the CDR3 is TGTGCCAGCAGCTCAGGACAGACCTACAATGAGCAGTTCTTC. Translated: CASSSGQTYNEQFF.

This clonotype was counted at least ten times. The chain has TRBV12-3 or TRBV12-4 and TRBJ1-2; D is perhaps TRBD1 (6 bases). This CDR3 region has 16 residues. V was clipped by 2 bases and J by 0 bases, with 13 bases between them. The CDR3 nucleotides are TGTGCCAGCAGTTTAACTCTGGACAGCTCTAACTATGGCTACACCTTC. Translated, it gives CASSLTLDSSNYGYTF.

The genes are TRBV6-1 and TRBJ2-7; D is undetermined. CDR3 length: 14 amino acids. Trimming stripped 5 bases from V and 2 bases from J, with 13 bases between. Germline CDR1 MNHNS, CDR2 SASEGT. The CDR3 protein is CASSLELEPYEQYF. CDR3 sequence (DNA): TGTGCCAGCAGTCTAGAATTAGAACCCTACGAGCAGTACTTC.

Details on this clonotype: A much bigger clone sits one base away, suggesting this may be a read error. This sequence joins TRBV7-9 and TRBJ2-7; 8 bases fit TRBD2. Germline assignment: CDR1 SEHNR and CDR2 FQNEAQ (reference sequence). The CDR3 has 13 amino acids. With 11 bases clipped from V and 2 bases from J, the junction kept 8 bases outside the gene matches. The CDR3 DNA reads as TGTGCCGGCACCTTGGGACTAGCCTACGAGCAGTACTTC. It translates to CAGTLGLAYEQYF.